The T cell receptor (beta chain) described here comes from a study of blood T cell repertoires in COVID-19. Study-wide context: The United States, Italy and Spain provided the acute and convalescent COVID-19 samples.

Trimming stripped 4 bases from V and 8 bases from J, with 14 bases between. This CDR3 is 13 amino acids long. The germline V gene encodes CDR1 LGHDT and CDR2 YNNKEL (reference sequence). Sequencing was performed with immunoSEQ multiplex PCR; in TCRdb, only in-frame clones are kept and a portion is missing. The sample consists of hundreds of thousands of clones, roughly 90% of them appearing once. Individuals drawn from about 26 US areas were about 18 to 95 years old. Cohort assignment relied on participant-reported clinical history. The TCR comes from a man in his fifties or sixties who had recovered from COVID-19. The chain combines TRBV3-1 (or the pseudogene TRBV3-2) with TRBJ1-2; D gene unclear. The sequencing input was PBMCs or T cells enriched from blood (not recorded which). This chain's CDR3 is CASSPNGGQGYTF. In DNA, the CDR3 is TGTGCCAGCAGCCCGAACGGTGGGCAAGGCTACACCTTC.